The sequence of this TCR beta chain was determined in a study of T cell clones after liver transplantation. Germline V gives CDR1 SGHRS, CDR2 YFSETQ. Trimming stripped 4 bases from V and 2 bases from J, with 12 bases between. The CDR3 covers 14 residues. Assay used: immunoSEQ multiplex PCR; TCRdb lists only in-frame clones, some missing. The table includes more than 75,000 clones, roughly four fifths detected once. This clone appeared once. Sequences were derived from CD4+ T cells from blood, sampled roughly 3.5 years after liver transplant. The chain carries TRBV5-1 and TRBJ2-5; TRBD1 is a possible D gene (6 bases). This sequence originates from a human patient who received a liver transplant. Some T cells may be provided by the graft donor. The CDR3 DNA sequence: TGCGCCAGCAGCGCCCAGGGGAATCAAGAGACCCAGTACTTC. This codes for CASSAQGNQETQYF.